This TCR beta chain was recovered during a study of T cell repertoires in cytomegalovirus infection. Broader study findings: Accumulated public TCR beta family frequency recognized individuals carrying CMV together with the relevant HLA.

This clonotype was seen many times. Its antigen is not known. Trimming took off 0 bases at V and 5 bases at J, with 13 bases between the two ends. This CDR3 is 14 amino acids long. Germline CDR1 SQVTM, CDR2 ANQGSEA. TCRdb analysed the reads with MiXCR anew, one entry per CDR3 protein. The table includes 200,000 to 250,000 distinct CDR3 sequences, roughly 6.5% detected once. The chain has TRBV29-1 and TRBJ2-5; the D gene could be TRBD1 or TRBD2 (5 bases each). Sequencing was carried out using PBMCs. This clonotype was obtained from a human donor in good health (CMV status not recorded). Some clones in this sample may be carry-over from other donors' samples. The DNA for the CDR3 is TGCAGCGTTGAAGATACCGGCAGGGAGGAGACCCAGTACTTC. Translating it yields CSVEDTGREETQYF.